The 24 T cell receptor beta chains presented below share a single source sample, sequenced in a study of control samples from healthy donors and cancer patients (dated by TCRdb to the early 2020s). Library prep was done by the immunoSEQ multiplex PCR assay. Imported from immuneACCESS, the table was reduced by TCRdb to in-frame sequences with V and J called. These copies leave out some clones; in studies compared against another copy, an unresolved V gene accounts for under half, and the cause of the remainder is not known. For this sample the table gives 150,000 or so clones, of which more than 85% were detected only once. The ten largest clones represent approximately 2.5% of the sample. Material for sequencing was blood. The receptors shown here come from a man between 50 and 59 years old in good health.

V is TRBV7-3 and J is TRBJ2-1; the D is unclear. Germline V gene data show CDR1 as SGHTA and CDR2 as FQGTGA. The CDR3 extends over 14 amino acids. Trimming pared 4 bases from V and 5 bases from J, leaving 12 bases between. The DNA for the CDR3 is TGTGCCAGCAGCTCCACCGGCGGAGACAATGAGCAGTTCTTC. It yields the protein CASSSTGGDNEQFF.

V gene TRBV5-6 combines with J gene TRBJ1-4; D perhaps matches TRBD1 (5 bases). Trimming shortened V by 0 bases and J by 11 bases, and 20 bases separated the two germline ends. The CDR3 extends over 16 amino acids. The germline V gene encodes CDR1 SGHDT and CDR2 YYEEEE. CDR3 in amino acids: CASSLGSGTGGYKLFF. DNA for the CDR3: TGTGCCAGCAGCTTGGGGTCCGGGACCGGAGGCTATAAACTGTTTTTT.

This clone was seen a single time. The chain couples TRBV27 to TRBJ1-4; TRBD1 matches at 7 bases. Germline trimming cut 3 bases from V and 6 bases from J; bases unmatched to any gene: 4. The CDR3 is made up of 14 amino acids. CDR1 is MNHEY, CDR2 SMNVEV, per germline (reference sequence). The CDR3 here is CASSFQGVHEKLFF. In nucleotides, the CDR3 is TGTGCCAGCAGTTTTCAGGGGGTCCATGAAAAACTGTTTTTT.

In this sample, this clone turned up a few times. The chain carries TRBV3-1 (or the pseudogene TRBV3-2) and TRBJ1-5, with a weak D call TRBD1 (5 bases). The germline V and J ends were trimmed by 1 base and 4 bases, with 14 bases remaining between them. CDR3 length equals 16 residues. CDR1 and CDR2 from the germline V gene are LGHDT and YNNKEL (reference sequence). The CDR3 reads CASSQGGLSGNQPQHF. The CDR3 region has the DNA TGTGCCAGCAGCCAAGGGGGACTCTCCGGGAATCAGCCCCAGCATTTT.

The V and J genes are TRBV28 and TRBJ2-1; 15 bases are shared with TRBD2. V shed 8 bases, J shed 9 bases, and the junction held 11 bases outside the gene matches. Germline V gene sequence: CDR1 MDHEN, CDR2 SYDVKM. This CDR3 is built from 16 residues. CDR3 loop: CASGPRSGLAGGEQFF. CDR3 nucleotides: TGTGCCAGCGGTCCCCGGTCGGGACTAGCGGGAGGTGAGCAGTTCTTC.

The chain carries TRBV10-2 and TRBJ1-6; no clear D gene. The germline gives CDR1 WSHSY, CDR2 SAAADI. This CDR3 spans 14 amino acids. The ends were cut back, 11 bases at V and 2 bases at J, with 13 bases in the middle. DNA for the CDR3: TGCGCCTCCTCTCCTGGCGCCTATAATTCACCCCTCCACTTT. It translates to CASSPGAYNSPLHF.

CDR3 residues: CASRQLIDYGYTF. CDR3 DNA: TGTGCCAGCAGACAATTAATTGACTATGGCTACACCTTC. This chain uses TRBV5-6 with TRBJ1-2; D remains unclear. The CDR3 runs to 13 residues. The V gene lost 5 bases and the J gene lost 3 bases, with 11 bases spanning the gap. Germline CDR1 SGHDT, CDR2 YYEEEE.

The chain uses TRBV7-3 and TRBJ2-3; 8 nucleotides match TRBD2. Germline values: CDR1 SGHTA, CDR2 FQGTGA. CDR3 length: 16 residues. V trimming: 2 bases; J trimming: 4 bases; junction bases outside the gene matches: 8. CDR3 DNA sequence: TGTGCCAGCAGCTTAGGAGTAGCGGGACGGGCAGATACGCAGTATTTT. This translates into CASSLGVAGRADTQYF. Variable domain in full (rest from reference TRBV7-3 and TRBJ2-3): GAGVSQTPSNKVTEKGKYVELRCDPISGHTALYWYRQSLGQGPEFLIYFQGTGAADDSGLPNDRFFAVRPEGSVSTLKIQRTERGDSAVYLCASSLGVAGRADTQYFGPGTRLTVL.

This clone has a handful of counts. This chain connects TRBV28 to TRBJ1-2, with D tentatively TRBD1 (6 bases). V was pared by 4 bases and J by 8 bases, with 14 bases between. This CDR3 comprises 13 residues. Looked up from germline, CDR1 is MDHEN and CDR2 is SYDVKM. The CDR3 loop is CASSSGAVSGYTF. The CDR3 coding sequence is TGTGCCAGCAGTTCAGGGGCTGTTTCGGGCTACACCTTC.

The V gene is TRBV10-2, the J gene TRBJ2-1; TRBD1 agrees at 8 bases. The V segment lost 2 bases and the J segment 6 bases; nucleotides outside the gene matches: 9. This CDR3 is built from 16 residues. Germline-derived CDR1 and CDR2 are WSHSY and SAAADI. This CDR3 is CASSEVDRAKSNEQFF. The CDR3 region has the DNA TGCGCCAGCAGTGAGGTGGACAGGGCAAAGTCCAATGAGCAGTTCTTC.

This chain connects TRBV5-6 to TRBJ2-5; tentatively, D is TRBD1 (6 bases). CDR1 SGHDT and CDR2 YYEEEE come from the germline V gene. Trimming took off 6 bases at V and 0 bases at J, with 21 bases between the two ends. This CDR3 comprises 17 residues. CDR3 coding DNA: TGTGCCAGCACCGAATTGGGGGCCGAAAGGTACCAAGAGACCCAGTACTTC. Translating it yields CASTELGAERYQETQYF.

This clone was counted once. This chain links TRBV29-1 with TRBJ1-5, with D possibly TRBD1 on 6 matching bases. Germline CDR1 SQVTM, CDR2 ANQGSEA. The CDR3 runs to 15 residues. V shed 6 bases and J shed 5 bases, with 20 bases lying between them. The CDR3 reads CSVQSEGVGDQPQHF. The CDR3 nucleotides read TGCAGCGTCCAGAGCGAGGGGGTTGGCGATCAGCCCCAGCATTTT.

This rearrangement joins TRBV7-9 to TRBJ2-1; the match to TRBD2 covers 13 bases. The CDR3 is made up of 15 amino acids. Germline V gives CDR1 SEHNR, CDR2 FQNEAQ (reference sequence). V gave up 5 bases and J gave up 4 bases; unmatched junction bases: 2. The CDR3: CASSLGLAGYNEQFF. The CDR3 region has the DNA TGTGCCAGCAGCCTGGGACTAGCGGGGTACAATGAGCAGTTCTTC.

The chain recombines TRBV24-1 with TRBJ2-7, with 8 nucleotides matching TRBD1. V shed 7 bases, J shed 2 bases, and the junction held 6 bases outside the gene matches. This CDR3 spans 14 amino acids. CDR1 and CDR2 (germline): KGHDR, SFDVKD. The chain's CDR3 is CATSSGTGAYEQYF. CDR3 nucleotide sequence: TGTGCCACCAGCTCCGGGACAGGAGCCTACGAGCAGTACTTC.

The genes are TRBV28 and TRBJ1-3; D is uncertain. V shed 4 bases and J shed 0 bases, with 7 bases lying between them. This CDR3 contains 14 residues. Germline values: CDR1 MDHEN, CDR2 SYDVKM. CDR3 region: CASSSVRSGNTIYF. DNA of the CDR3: TGTGCCAGCAGTTCCGTCCGCTCTGGAAACACCATATATTTT.

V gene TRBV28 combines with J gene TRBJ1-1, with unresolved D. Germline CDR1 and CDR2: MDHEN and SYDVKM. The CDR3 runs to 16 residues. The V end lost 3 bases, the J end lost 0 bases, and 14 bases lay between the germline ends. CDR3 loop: CASSFLGGAMNTEAFF. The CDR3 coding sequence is TGTGCCAGCAGTTTCTTGGGCGGAGCTATGAACACTGAAGCTTTCTTT.

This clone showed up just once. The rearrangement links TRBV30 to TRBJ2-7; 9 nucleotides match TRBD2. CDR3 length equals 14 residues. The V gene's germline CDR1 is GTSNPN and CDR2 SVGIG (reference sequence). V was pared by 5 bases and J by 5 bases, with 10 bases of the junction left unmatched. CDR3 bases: TGTGCCTGGTCCCCGGGACTAGCAACCCACGAGCAGTACTTC. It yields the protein CAWSPGLATHEQYF.

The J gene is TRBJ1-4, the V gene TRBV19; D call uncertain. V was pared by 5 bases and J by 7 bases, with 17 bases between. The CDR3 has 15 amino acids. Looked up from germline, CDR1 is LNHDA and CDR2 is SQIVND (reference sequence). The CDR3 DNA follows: TGTGCCAGTAGTCCCGGGCCCCGGCGGGGTGAAAAACTGTTTTTT. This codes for CASSPGPRRGEKLFF.

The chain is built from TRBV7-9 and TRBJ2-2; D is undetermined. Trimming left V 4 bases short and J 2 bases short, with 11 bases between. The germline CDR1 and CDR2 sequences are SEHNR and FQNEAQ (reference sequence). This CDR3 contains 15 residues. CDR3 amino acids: CASSSIAGNTGELFF. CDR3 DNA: TGTGCCAGCAGCTCTATAGCCGGTAACACCGGGGAGCTGTTTTTT.

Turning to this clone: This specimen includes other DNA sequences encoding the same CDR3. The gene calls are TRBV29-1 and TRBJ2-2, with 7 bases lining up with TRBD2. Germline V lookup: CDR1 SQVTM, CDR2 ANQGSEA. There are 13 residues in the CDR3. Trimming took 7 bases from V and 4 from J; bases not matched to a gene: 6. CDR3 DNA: TGCAGCGGGGGGGGTCAGACCACCGGGGAGCTGTTTTTT. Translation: CSGGGQTTGELFF.

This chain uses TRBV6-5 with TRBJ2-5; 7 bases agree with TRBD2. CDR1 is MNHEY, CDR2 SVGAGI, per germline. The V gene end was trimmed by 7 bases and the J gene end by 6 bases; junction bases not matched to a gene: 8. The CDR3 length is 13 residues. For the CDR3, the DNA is TGTGCCAGCACTCCGGGGGGTTCGAAGACCCAGTACTTC. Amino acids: CASTPGGSKTQYF.

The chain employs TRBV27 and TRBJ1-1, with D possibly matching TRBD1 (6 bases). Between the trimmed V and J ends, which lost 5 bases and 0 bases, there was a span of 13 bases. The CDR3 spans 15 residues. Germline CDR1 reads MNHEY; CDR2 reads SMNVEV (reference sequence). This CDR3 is CASSITQGLNTEAFF. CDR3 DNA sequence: TGTGCCAGCAGTATTACACAGGGTTTGAACACTGAAGCTTTCTTT.

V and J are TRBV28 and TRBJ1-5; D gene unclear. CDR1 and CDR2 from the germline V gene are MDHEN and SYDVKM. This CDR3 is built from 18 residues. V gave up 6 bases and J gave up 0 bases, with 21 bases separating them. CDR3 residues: CASRLLSGGFDSNQPQHF. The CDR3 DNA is TGTGCCAGCAGGTTGCTCAGCGGAGGCTTTGATAGCAATCAGCCCCAGCATTTT.

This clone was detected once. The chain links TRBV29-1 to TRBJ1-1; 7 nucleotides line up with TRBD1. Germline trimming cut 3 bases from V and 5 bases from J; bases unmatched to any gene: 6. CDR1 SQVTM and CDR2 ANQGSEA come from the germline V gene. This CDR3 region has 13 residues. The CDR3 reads CSVDPGGATEAFF. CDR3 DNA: TGCAGCGTTGACCCAGGGGGAGCGACTGAAGCTTTCTTT.